The 9 T cell receptor beta chains in this list originate from one sample, sequenced in a study of blood T cell repertoires in COVID-19 (dated by TCRdb to the early 2020s). Receptor amplification or capture employed the immunoSEQ multiplex PCR assay. Held by TCRdb, this immuneACCESS table contains in-frame sequences only and omits some clones. Under half of the omission traces to an unresolved V gene where checked; the cause of the rest is unknown. This sample is represented by roughly 140,000 clones; around 81% of them were singletons. The top ten clonotypes cover about 3% of the sample. The sequenced material came from peripheral blood. Receptors originate from a middle-aged woman with active or convalescent COVID-19.

This chain uses TRBV5-1 with TRBJ2-5, with a tentative D call TRBD1 (6 bases). CDR3 size: 14 residues. Germline CDR1 and CDR2: SGHRS and YFSETQ. V dropped 0 bases and J dropped 5 bases, with 11 bases sitting between them. This CDR3 reads CASSLVWGRETQYF. As DNA, the CDR3 is TGCGCCAGCAGCTTGGTCTGGGGGCGGGAGACCCAGTACTTC.

The J gene is TRBJ2-5, the V gene TRBV2, with D possibly matching TRBD1 (5 bases). The CDR3 loop spans 12 amino acids. Germline values: CDR1 SNHLY, CDR2 FYNNEI. V lost 2 bases to trimming and J lost 4 bases, with 5 bases between them. The CDR3 coding sequence is TGTGCCAGCAGTGAAAGGGGAGAGACCCAGTACTTC. This gives the protein CASSERGETQYF.

V gene TRBV18 combines with J gene TRBJ1-1, with 9 bases lining up with TRBD1. Per germline, CDR1 KGHSH and CDR2 LQKENI. The CDR3 sequence is 18 residues long. V was pared by 6 bases and J by 0 bases, with 14 bases of the junction left unmatched. The chain's CDR3 is CASSRGQGTVQLNTEAFF. CDR3 bases: TGTGCCAGCTCGCGGGGACAGGGAACGGTCCAGTTGAACACTGAAGCTTTCTTT.

The rearrangement uses TRBV9 and TRBJ2-1, with 12 nucleotides matching TRBD2. CDR3 length: 15 amino acids. Germline V gene sequence: CDR1 SGDLS, CDR2 YYNGEE. With 6 bases clipped from V and 4 bases from J, the junction kept 5 bases outside the gene matches. CDR3 bases: TGTGCCAGCACCCCGGGACTAGCGGGTTACAATGAGCAGTTCTTC. Protein product: CASTPGLAGYNEQFF.

The rearrangement joins TRBV5-1 to TRBJ2-2; a possible D gene is TRBD2 (5 bases). The CDR3 consists of 15 residues. The germline gives CDR1 SGHRS, CDR2 YFSETQ. V dropped 2 bases and J dropped 4 bases, with 12 bases sitting between them. The DNA of the CDR3 is TGCGCCAGCAGCTTTAGGGTAGGGAGCACCGGGGAGCTGTTTTTT. Translating it yields CASSFRVGSTGELFF.

The chain joins TRBV5-1 to TRBJ1-2; TRBD1 aligns across 7 bases. Unmatched junction bases numbered 7, after V lost 4 bases and J lost 7 bases. CDR3 length equals 13 residues. Germline values: CDR1 SGHRS, CDR2 YFSETQ. CDR3 in DNA: TGCGCCAGCAGCCGAGACAGGGCCCTTGGCTACACCTTC. Translation: CASSRDRALGYTF. Full variable domain (outside the CDR3, taken from reference TRBV5-1 and TRBJ1-2): KAGVTQTPRYLIKTRGQQVTLSCSPISGHRSVSWYQQTPGQGLQFLFEYFSETQRNKGNFPGRFSGRQFSNSRSEMNVSTLELGDSALYLCASSRDRALGYTFGSGTRLTVV.

This clone was counted once. The gene calls are TRBV5-1 and TRBJ1-1, with D maybe TRBD1 (6 bases). Trimming took 4 bases from V and 4 from J, leaving 11 bases between them. Germline-derived CDR1 and CDR2 are SGHRS and YFSETQ. The CDR3 length is 13 residues. The CDR3 region is CASSQQGSTEAFF. The CDR3 region has the DNA TGCGCCAGCAGCCAACAGGGAAGCACTGAAGCTTTCTTT.

CDR3 DNA: TGTGCCAGCAGCCAACAGACAGGGGGCGGGTACGAGCAGTACTTC. Translating gives CASSQQTGGGYEQYF. V usage is TRBV14 and J usage is TRBJ2-7; 10 nucleotides match TRBD1. This CDR3 has 15 residues. The junction had 5 bases not matched to a gene; V was cut back by 2 bases and J by 4 bases. Germline V lookup: CDR1 SGHDN, CDR2 FVKESK.

This clone was recorded only once. In the same sample, other DNA sequences code for this CDR3. The chain recombines TRBV7-2 with TRBJ1-4, with a tentative D call TRBD1 (6 bases). CDR1 is SGHTA and CDR2 is FQGNSA in the germline V gene. The length of the CDR3 is 13 residues. The V end lost 5 bases, the J end lost 8 bases, and 12 bases lay between the germline ends. The CDR3 DNA reads as TGTGCCAGCAGCCTAGAGAGGGGGGAAAAACTGTTTTTT. Its protein is CASSLERGEKLFF.